This TCR beta chain was found in a study of T-cell reconstitution after alpha-beta-depleted transplantation in children. Trimming removed 3 bases at V and 8 bases at J, with 8 bases between. The CDR3 totals 12 residues. Study conclusions and caveats: Expanded graft clones, several hundred of them, were reportedly the source of alpha-beta T cells about two months after transplant. Surviving recipient cells, namely T cells and thymic progenitors, were the source of high day-60 TCRbeta diversity in some patients.

This clonotype was seen many times. Its antigen remains unidentified. The authors prepared the TCRbeta library with unique molecular identifiers. TCRdb reprocessed the PCR reads via MiXCR and lists one record per CDR3 protein. The sample holds around 120,000 distinct CDR3 sequences, 23% seen once. This chain joins TRBV12-3 or TRBV12-4 and TRBJ2-1, with unresolved D. The sample in question was PBMCs, mostly from graft donor cells, obtained 180 days after TCRalphabeta/CD19-depleted stem cell transplant. The TCR comes from a male patient between 2 and 10 years old who had a stem cell transplant for chronic granulomatous disease, so the T cells may come from the graft donor. The CDR3 protein is CASSFWGDEQFF. The CDR3, as DNA: TGTGCCAGCAGTTTCTGGGGTGATGAGCAGTTCTTC.